One T cell receptor (beta chain) is described in this entry. CD8+ and CD4+ T cells from blood underwent TCR beta sequencing, which was carried out in a high-throughput format. The CD8+ and CD4+ T cells were negatively isolated, with the TEMRA cells enriched by FACS. The sample belongs to a study of CD8 T cells in Susac syndrome. Germline CDR1 reads PRHDT; CDR2 reads FYEKMQ (reference sequence). The CDR3 totals 14 residues. J lost 8 bases, V lost 5 bases, and 9 bases had no gene match. With random hexamers, reverse transcription was performed on about 0.5 to 1 ug of RNA. Coverage of TCR beta CDR3 amplification by immunoSEQ multiplex PCR extended to 54 Vbeta and 13 Jbeta. TCRdb passed the immunoSEQ multiplex PCR reads through MiXCR, listing each CDR3 protein once. The table includes approximately 150,000 distinct CDR3 sequences, over 80% detected once.

The chain recombines TRBV13 with TRBJ2-1, with 7 bases that match TRBD1. Material for sequencing was CD8+ T cells from PBMCs. The TCR comes from a human donor with multiple sclerosis. The CDR3 region is CASSPGQLGHEQFF. The CDR3 nucleotides read TGTGCCAGCAGCCCGGGACAGTTGGGCCATGAGCAGTTCTTC.